This section outlines one T cell receptor (beta chain) sequence together with its context. As originally analysed: Amplification of reference gene primers was used by the study to estimate nucleated cell counts. Here immunoSEQ multiplex PCR was the method, and the copy in TCRdb shows in-frame clones only, minus some. That table supplies the V and J calls and clone size; D and trimming were determined from the DNA. The sample shows approximately 190,000 clones, around 83% of them seen only once. The data were obtained in a study of blood T cell repertoires in COVID-19. As for the study in general: The origin of the acute and convalescent COVID-19 samples was the United States, Italy and Spain.

V lost 8 bases to trimming and J lost 8 bases, with 21 bases between them. The V gene's germline CDR1 is MNHEY and CDR2 SMNVEV (reference sequence). The CDR3 sequence is 15 residues long. This TCR was sampled from a woman aged 35 to 49 with acute or convalescent COVID-19. The rearrangement joins TRBV27 to TRBJ1-4; D is perhaps TRBD1 (6 bases). The specimen sequenced was peripheral blood. Written as DNA, the CDR3 is TGTGCCAGCGGACAGATCCGGACCTTGGGGGAAAAACTGTTTTTT. Encoded protein: CASGQIRTLGEKLFF.